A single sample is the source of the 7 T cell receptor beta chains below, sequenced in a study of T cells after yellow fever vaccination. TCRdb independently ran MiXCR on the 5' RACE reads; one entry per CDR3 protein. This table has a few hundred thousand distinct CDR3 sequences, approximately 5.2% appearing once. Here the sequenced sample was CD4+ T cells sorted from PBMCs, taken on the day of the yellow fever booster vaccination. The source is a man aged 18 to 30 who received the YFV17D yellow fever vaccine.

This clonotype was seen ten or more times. CDR3 loop: CSGDRAMNTEAFF. CDR3 bases: TGCAGCGGGGACAGGGCCATGAACACTGAAGCTTTCTTT. V is TRBV29-1 and J is TRBJ1-1; 9 positions agree with TRBD1. This CDR3 region has 13 residues. CDR1 and CDR2 (germline): SQVTM, ANQGSEA. V lost 7 bases and J lost 0; bases outside the gene matches: 3.

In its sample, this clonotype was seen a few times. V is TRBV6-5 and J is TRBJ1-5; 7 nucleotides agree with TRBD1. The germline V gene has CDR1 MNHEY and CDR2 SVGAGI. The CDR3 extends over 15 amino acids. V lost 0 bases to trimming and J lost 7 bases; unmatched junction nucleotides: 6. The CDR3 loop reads CASSYSRQGRQPQHF. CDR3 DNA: TGTGCCAGCAGTTACTCCCGACAGGGACGACAGCCCCAGCATTTT.

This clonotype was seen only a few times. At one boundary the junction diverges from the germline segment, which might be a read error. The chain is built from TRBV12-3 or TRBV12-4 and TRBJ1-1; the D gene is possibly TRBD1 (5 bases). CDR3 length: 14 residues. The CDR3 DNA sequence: TGTGCCAGCAGTTTAGGCAGGGTGAATACTGAAGCTTTCTTT. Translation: CASSLGRVNTEAFF.

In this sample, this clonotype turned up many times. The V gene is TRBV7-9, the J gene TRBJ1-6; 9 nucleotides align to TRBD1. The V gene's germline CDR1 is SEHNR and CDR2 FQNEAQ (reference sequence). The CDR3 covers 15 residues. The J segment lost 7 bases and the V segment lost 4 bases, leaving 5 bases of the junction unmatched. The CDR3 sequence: CASSYETGGNSPLHF. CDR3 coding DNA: TGTGCCAGCAGCTACGAGACAGGGGGGAATTCACCCCTCCACTTT.

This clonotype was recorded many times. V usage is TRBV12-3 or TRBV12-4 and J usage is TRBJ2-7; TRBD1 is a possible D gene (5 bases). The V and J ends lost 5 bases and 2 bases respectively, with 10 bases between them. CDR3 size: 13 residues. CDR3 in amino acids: CASSPSGTYEQYV. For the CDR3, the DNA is TGTGCCAGCAGTCCTTCAGGGACCTACGAGCAGTACGTC.

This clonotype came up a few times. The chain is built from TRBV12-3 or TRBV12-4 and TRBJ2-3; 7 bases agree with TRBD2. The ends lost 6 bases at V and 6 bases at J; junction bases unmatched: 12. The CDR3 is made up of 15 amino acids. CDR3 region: CASSSTSSSPDTQYF. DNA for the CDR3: TGTGCCAGCAGCTCGACTAGCAGCTCCCCGGATACGCAGTATTTT.

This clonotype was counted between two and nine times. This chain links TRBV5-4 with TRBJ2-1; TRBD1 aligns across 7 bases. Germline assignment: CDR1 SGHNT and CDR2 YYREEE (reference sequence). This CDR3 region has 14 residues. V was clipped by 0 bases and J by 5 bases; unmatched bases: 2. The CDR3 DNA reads TGTGCCAGCAGCTTGGGGGGACAGCACAATGAGCAGTTCTTC. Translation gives CASSLGGQHNEQFF.